This T cell receptor (beta chain) was found in a study of blood T cell repertoires in COVID-19 (dated by TCRdb to 2020 to 2022). Background on the whole study: Samples from collaborators originated in the United States, Italy and Spain and spanned both the acute and convalescent phases of COVID-19. The dataset comprised deeply sampled blood TCRbeta repertoires from subjects exposed to, actively infected with, or recovered from COVID-19. The repertoires were made available in a free public database intended to serve as a resource for research on the immune response to SARS-CoV-2. Where available, HLA class I and class II types were obtained from metadata supplied by the sample provider rather than from assay-based typing. The sample metadata nearly always contained a de-identified subject ID, COVID-19 status, age in years and sex. The prospective study material was composed of cDNA or gDNA derived from T cells, B-cell-depleted T cells, or PBMCs. The samples were drawn from the first 160 participants of the ongoing ImmuneRACE study and from 950 to 1,500 subjects provided by 6 global collaborators. Overall results and qualifications from the work: How much clinical and demographic metadata was included differed by source and by participant, and the metadata was provided uncurated.

Collaborating institutions collected whole blood in K2EDTA tubes following their own protocols. For TCRbeta analysis, collaborator samples were shipped as frozen whole blood, as isolated PBMCs, or as DNA extracted from either sample type. To note about this clone: Its antigen is unknown. Base qualities are not at hand, and no much larger clone is one base apart.

From V the trimming removes 5 bases and from J it removes 1 base, while the gene matches leave 8 bases of the junction unaccounted for. The CDR3 contains 15 residues, cysteine and phenylalanine counted. The read is trimmed to its CDR3 DNA, 45 bases read in frame from base 1. Taken from the germline V gene, the CDR1 and CDR2 loops are SGHTA and FQGNSA. TCRbeta CDR3 regions were amplified from genomic DNA by means of the immunoSEQ Assay, a bias-controlled multiplex PCR. The source study handled its data this way. Within the assay, amplification of reference gene primers was used to estimate how many nucleated cells each sample contained. To quantify the absolute abundance of each unique TCRbeta CDR3 rearrangement, sequence reads were collapsed and filtered. Productive Simpson clonality was computed per sample as the square root of Simpson's diversity index over productive rearrangements. This immuneACCESS table, as held by TCRdb, lists in-frame sequences with V and J called but not all clones. Of the missing ones, under half trace to an unresolved V gene in checked studies; the others have no known cause. V, J and clone size are those of that table, while D and trimming were read from the DNA. This sample has fewer than 50,000 clones in its table, and more than 75% of those were observed once. The top ten hold over 7.5% of the sample.

Sequencing input: peripheral blood. In this chain, TRBV7-2 is recombined with TRBJ2-7, with 7 bases matching TRBD2. This clonotype was sampled from a man in his forties or fifties with active COVID-19. The CDR3 region has the sequence CASSLGGELSYEQYF. The nucleotides read TGTGCCAGCAGCCTGGGGGGGGAATTGTCCTACGAGCAGTACTTC.